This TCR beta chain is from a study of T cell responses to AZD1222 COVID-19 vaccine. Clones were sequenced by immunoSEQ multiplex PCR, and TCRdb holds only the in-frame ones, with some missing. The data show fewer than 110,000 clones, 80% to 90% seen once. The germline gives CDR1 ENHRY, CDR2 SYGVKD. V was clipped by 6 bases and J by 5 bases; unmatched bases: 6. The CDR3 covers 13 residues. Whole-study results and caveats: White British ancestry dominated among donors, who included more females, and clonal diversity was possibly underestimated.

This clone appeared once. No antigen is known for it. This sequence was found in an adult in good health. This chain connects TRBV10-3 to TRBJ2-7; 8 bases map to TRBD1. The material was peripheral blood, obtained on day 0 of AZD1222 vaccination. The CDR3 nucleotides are TGTGCCATCAGGAAGACAGGGGACCACGAGCAGTACTTC. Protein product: CAIRKTGDHEQYF.